The 32 T cell receptor beta chains reported below all come from one sample, sequenced in a study of technical replicates of blood from several donors. The data were produced by immunoSEQ multiplex PCR, yet TCRdb's version contains in-frame clones alone and is incomplete. The sample carries about 75,000 clones, about 97% recorded once. The sequenced sample was T cells isolated from PBMCs. Receptors originate from a human donor in good health.

This chain uses TRBV9 with TRBJ1-1; D is unclear. CDR1 is SGDLS and CDR2 is YYNGEE in the germline V gene. This CDR3 spans 13 amino acids. V was cut by 5 bases and J by 1 base, with 9 bases left in between. CDR3 DNA: TGTGCCAGCAGTATCGCAGAGAACACTGAAGCTTTCTTT. Translation: CASSIAENTEAFF.

The chain links TRBV27 to TRBJ2-7; TRBD1 matches at 11 bases. Germline V gene sequence: CDR1 MNHEY, CDR2 SMNVEV (reference sequence). The CDR3 length is 16 residues. With 5 bases clipped from V and 6 bases from J, the junction kept 12 bases outside the gene matches. Here the CDR3 DNA reads TGTGCCAGCAGTAGGAGGACAGGGGGCGCAAGGGGCGAGCAGTACTTC. It translates to CASSRRTGGARGEQYF.

The J gene is TRBJ2-7, the V gene TRBV7-9; TRBD2 might be the D (5 bases). Germline V gives CDR1 SEHNR, CDR2 FQNEAQ (reference sequence). The CDR3 contains 16 residues. V dropped 1 base and J dropped 3 bases, with 16 bases sitting between them. Written as DNA, the CDR3 is TGTGCCAGCAGCTTAGACTCCCTAGCACACGGCTACGAGCAGTACTTC. This sequence encodes CASSLDSLAHGYEQYF.

This clone was seen only once. The J gene is TRBJ1-1, the V gene TRBV19; the match to TRBD1 covers 7 bases. With V trimmed by 7 bases and J by 6 bases, 8 bases remained unmatched. From germline, CDR1 is LNHDA and CDR2 SQIVND (reference sequence). The CDR3 has 13 amino acids. CDR3 DNA: TGTGCCAGTACAGGGGGACTTAGCCCTGAAGCTTTCTTT. Its translation: CASTGGLSPEAFF. Variable domain in full (rest from reference TRBV19 and TRBJ1-1): DGGITQSPKYLFRKEGQNVTLSCEQNLNHDAMYWYRQDPGQGLRLIYYSQIVNDFQKGDIAEGYSVSREKKESFPLTVTSAQKNPTAFYLCASTGGLSPEAFFGQGTRLTVV.

The rearrangement links TRBV25-1 to TRBJ1-1; D uncertain. The V and J ends lost 6 bases and 5 bases respectively, with 28 bases between them. Germline V gene lookup returns CDR1 MGHDK and CDR2 SYGVNS. The length of the CDR3 is 18 residues. The DNA for the CDR3 is TGTGCCAGCAGCCACCCGGGATACAAAAAGGGCGGGGAGACTGAAGCTTTCTTT. It specifies CASSHPGYKKGGETEAFF.

The sample holds a few counts of this clone. The V gene is TRBV2, the J gene TRBJ2-1; 12 nucleotides align to TRBD2. The CDR3 length is 15 residues. Germline CDR1 is SNHLY and CDR2 is FYNNEI. J lost 5 bases, V lost 10 bases, and 9 bases had no gene match. This CDR3 is CATRGLAGTDNEQFF. The DNA for the CDR3 is TGTGCCACCCGAGGACTAGCGGGGACCGACAATGAGCAGTTCTTC.

This chain uses TRBV28 with TRBJ2-4; 8 nucleotides line up with TRBD2. The V gene end was trimmed by 6 bases and the J gene end by 5 bases; junction bases not matched to a gene: 6. The length of the CDR3 is 14 residues. Germline V gives CDR1 MDHEN, CDR2 SYDVKM. CDR3 coding DNA: TGTGCCAGCAGCGGGAGGGTACTCGAAAACATTCAGTACTTC. Translated, it gives CASSGRVLENIQYF.

The chain carries TRBV11-3 and TRBJ1-1; the D is unclear. Per the germline V gene, CDR1 is SGHNT and CDR2 is YENEEA. The ends were cut back, 0 bases at V and 4 bases at J, with 12 bases in the middle. The CDR3 is 15 amino acids. This chain's CDR3 is CASSLEEGPGTEAFF. The CDR3 nucleotides read TGTGCCAGCAGCTTAGAAGAGGGCCCAGGCACTGAAGCTTTCTTT.

The V gene is TRBV29-1, the J gene TRBJ2-1; 13 bases agree with TRBD2. Germline CDR1 and CDR2: SQVTM and ANQGSEA. The length of the CDR3 is 13 residues. The ends lost 7 bases at V and 4 bases at J; junction bases unmatched: 1. The CDR3 loop reads CSGGLAGYNEQFF. In DNA form, the CDR3 reads TGCAGCGGGGGACTAGCGGGGTACAATGAGCAGTTCTTC.

This chain links TRBV28 with TRBJ2-7, with TRBD1 identical over 7 bases. V gave up 3 bases and J gave up 2 bases; unmatched junction bases: 10. The CDR3 contains 16 residues. Germline V gives CDR1 MDHEN, CDR2 SYDVKM. The CDR3 nucleotides are TGTGCCAGCAGTTTTTTTCCGGGACAGAGTACCTACGAGCAGTACTTC. This codes for CASSFFPGQSTYEQYF. The whole variable domain, remainder taken from reference TRBV28 and TRBJ2-7, is DVKVTQSSRYLVKRTGEKVFLECVQDMDHENMFWYRQDPGLGLRLIYFSYDVKMKEKGDIPEGYSVSREKKERFSLILESASTNQTSMYLCASSFFPGQSTYEQYFGPGTRLTVT.

As for this clone: A read error may produce the germline difference seen at one junction end. V and J are TRBV7-8 and TRBJ2-3; the match to TRBD2 covers 8 bases. The CDR3 runs 15 residues. Germline V lookup: CDR1 SGHVS, CDR2 FQNEAQ. CDR3 bases: TGTGCCAGCAGGACACTAGCGGCCAGCACGGATACGCAGTATTTT. It yields the protein CASRTLAASTDTQYF.

The V gene is TRBV7-9, the J gene TRBJ2-7, with D perhaps TRBD1 (6 bases). Germline lookup yields CDR1 SEHNR and CDR2 FQNEAQ (reference sequence). The CDR3 sequence is 14 residues long. V was cut by 7 bases and J by 0 bases, with 13 bases left in between. CDR3: CASMDSRHSYEQYF. CDR3 DNA: TGTGCCAGCATGGACAGCCGACACTCCTACGAGCAGTACTTC.

The chain has TRBV10-3 and TRBJ2-7, with 8 bases that match TRBD2. Trimming cost V 4 bases and J 7 bases; bases outside gene matches: 0. CDR1 and CDR2 from the germline V gene are ENHRY and SYGVKD. The CDR3 extends over 11 amino acids. The CDR3 spells CAISAGGEQYF. CDR3 coding DNA: TGTGCCATCAGTGCGGGGGGGGAGCAGTACTTC.

This CDR3 reads CASSQLRSDTEAFF. CDR3 bases: TGCGCCAGCAGCCAACTACGCTCGGACACTGAAGCTTTCTTT. The rearrangement joins TRBV4-1 to TRBJ1-1; no firm D call. Germline V gene lookup returns CDR1 MGHRA and CDR2 YSYEKL. This CDR3 contains 14 residues. Between the trimmed V and J ends, which lost 2 bases and 3 bases, there was a span of 10 bases.

The genes are TRBV5-1 and TRBJ2-1, with TRBD2 matching over 7 bases. Trimming at V came to 1 base and at J to 7 bases, leaving 8 bases not matched to a gene. CDR3 size: 15 residues. CDR1 SGHRS and CDR2 YFSETQ come from the germline V gene. The CDR3 nucleotides read TGCGCCAGCAGCTTGATAGGACTAGATGGGAATGAGCAGTTCTTC. Translating it yields CASSLIGLDGNEQFF.

This chain joins TRBV7-2 and TRBJ2-1; no firm D call. Germline V gene sequence: CDR1 SGHTA, CDR2 FQGNSA. V lost 5 bases, J lost 5 bases, and 13 bases lay in between. The CDR3 length is 14 residues. The CDR3 region is CASSRRLADNEQFF. Written as DNA, the CDR3 is TGTGCCAGCAGCCGCCGACTGGCTGACAATGAGCAGTTCTTC.

This chain joins TRBV7-8 and TRBJ2-5; TRBD2 matches at 7 bases. This CDR3 region has 13 residues. CDR1 and CDR2 (germline): SGHVS, FQNEAQ. Losses at the gene ends were 1 base for V and 5 bases for J; bases not matched to a gene: 1. For the CDR3, the DNA is TGTGCCAGCAGCTTAGGCGGGGGTGAGACCCAGTACTTC. This encodes CASSLGGGETQYF.

This clone was seen once. V and J are TRBV29-1 and TRBJ1-2; 12 positions match TRBD1. This CDR3 contains 19 residues. Germline loops: CDR1 SQVTM, CDR2 ANQGSEA. V gave up 4 bases and J gave up 4 bases; unmatched junction bases: 19. The CDR3 DNA sequence: TGCAGCGTTGGCGTAGTAGGAGGGACAGGGGGCCAGAGCGGCTATGGCTACACCTTC. Protein: CSVGVVGGTGGQSGYGYTF.

V gene TRBV28 combines with J gene TRBJ1-1, with TRBD1 matching 7 bases. Trimming cost V 6 bases and J 0 bases; bases outside gene matches: 7. Germline V gene data show CDR1 as MDHEN and CDR2 as SYDVKM. CDR3 length: 15 amino acids. The CDR3 is CASSTMDRLNTEAFF. CDR3 nucleotide sequence: TGTGCCAGCAGCACCATGGACAGGCTGAACACTGAAGCTTTCTTT.

The rearrangement links TRBV5-1 to TRBJ1-2; 9 bases agree with TRBD1. In germline, CDR1 is SGHRS, CDR2 YFSETQ. This CDR3 has 14 amino acids. V shed 3 bases and J 6 bases; nucleotides not matched to a gene: 6. The chain's CDR3 is CASSYWTGEDGYTF. The CDR3 DNA is TGCGCCAGCAGCTATTGGACAGGGGAGGATGGCTACACCTTC.

The chain carries TRBV28 and TRBJ2-7, with TRBD2 identical over 7 bases. V lost 4 bases, J lost 4 bases, and 10 bases stayed unmatched. Germline V CDR1 and CDR2: MDHEN, SYDVKM. There are 15 residues in the CDR3. The DNA of the CDR3 is TGTGCCAGCAGTTCGCCAGCGGGGAACCTTTACGAGCAGTACTTC. This sequence encodes CASSSPAGNLYEQYF.

V gene TRBV28 combines with J gene TRBJ1-5, with 9 bases lining up with TRBD1. The CDR3 has 12 residues. The ends lost 5 bases at V and 14 bases at J; junction bases unmatched: 7. Germline CDR1 MDHEN, CDR2 SYDVKM. DNA for the CDR3: TGTGCCAGCAGTGCACAGGGGGCCCGGGAGCATTTT. Translating it yields CASSAQGAREHF.

V is TRBV10-3 and J is TRBJ1-2, with TRBD1 matching over 7 bases. The J segment lost 2 bases and the V segment lost 6 bases, leaving 3 bases of the junction unmatched. The CDR3 is 13 amino acids. Germline V gene sequence: CDR1 ENHRY, CDR2 SYGVKD. CDR3 DNA sequence: TGTGCCATCAGATGGGACAGCAACTATGGCTACACCTTC. This gives the protein CAIRWDSNYGYTF.

V usage is TRBV6-5 and J usage is TRBJ2-7; possible D gene TRBD1, 6 bases. Trimming removed 3 bases from V and 5 bases from J, with 17 bases in between. Germline V gene sequence: CDR1 MNHEY, CDR2 SVGAGI. The CDR3 extends over 15 amino acids. In DNA, the CDR3 is TGTGCCAGCAGTTATAGGCCCCAGGGGAAGCACGAGCAGTACTTC. It translates to CASSYRPQGKHEQYF.

This chain joins TRBV19 and TRBJ2-7; 12 bases map to TRBD2. The J segment lost 5 bases and the V segment lost 10 bases, leaving 6 bases of the junction unmatched. Germline values: CDR1 LNHDA, CDR2 SQIVND (reference sequence). The CDR3 is 13 residues long. CDR3 bases: TGTGCCACCGGACTAGCGGGAATCAACGAGCAGTACTTC. Its protein product is CATGLAGINEQYF. The entire variable domain, with the rest obtained from reference TRBV19 and TRBJ2-7, is as follows: DGGITQSPKYLFRKEGQNVTLSCEQNLNHDAMYWYRQDPGQGLRLIYYSQIVNDFQKGDIAEGYSVSREKKESFPLTVTSAQKNPTAFYLCATGLAGINEQYFGPGTRLTVT.

The V and J genes are TRBV13 and TRBJ2-3, with D possibly TRBD2 on 5 matching bases. This CDR3 contains 14 residues. CDR1 is PRHDT and CDR2 is FYEKMQ in the germline V gene (reference sequence). Trimming removed 2 bases at V and 5 bases at J, with 11 bases between. The CDR3: CASSLSGREDTQYF. The CDR3 coding sequence is TGTGCCAGCAGCTTAAGCGGTAGAGAAGATACGCAGTATTTT.

The CDR3 coding sequence is TGCAGCGTAAAAGCAGGGTGGGGGAGGGCCTATGAGACCCAGTACTTC. Translated, it gives CSVKAGWGRAYETQYF. This chain joins TRBV29-1 and TRBJ2-5, with 7 bases identical to TRBD2. The CDR3 spans 16 residues. V trimming: 6 bases; J trimming: 5 bases; junction bases outside the gene matches: 18. CDR1 is SQVTM, CDR2 ANQGSEA, per germline.

The chain recombines TRBV5-4 with TRBJ1-1, with unresolved D. The CDR3 consists of 17 residues. Germline V CDR1 and CDR2: SGHNT, YYREEE (reference sequence). Trimming shortened V by 3 bases and J by 3 bases, and 21 bases separated the two germline ends. CDR3 sequence reads: CASSSVAGLGEDTEAFF. The DNA for the CDR3 is TGTGCCAGCAGCTCCGTTGCAGGCCTCGGGGAAGACACTGAAGCTTTCTTT.

The CDR3 spells CSAVRAGYTF. Here the CDR3 DNA reads TGCAGTGCCGTGAGGGCTGGCTACACCTTC. This rearrangement joins TRBV20-1 to TRBJ1-2; no reliable D call. CDR1 and CDR2 (germline): DFQATT, SNEGSKA (reference sequence). The V gene lost 6 bases and the J gene lost 7 bases, with 9 bases spanning the gap. This CDR3 is 10 amino acids long.

V and J are TRBV5-1 and TRBJ2-2, with 10 bases aligning to TRBD2. V was clipped by 0 bases and J by 6 bases; unmatched bases: 5. Germline V gene lookup returns CDR1 SGHRS and CDR2 YFSETQ. CDR3 length: 16 amino acids. The CDR3 is CASSLDGTSDPGELFF. As DNA, the CDR3 is TGCGCCAGCAGCTTGGACGGGACTAGCGATCCCGGGGAGCTGTTTTTT.

The chain links TRBV27 to TRBJ1-5; D is unresolved. Deletions cut 3 bases from V and 0 bases from J, with 9 bases between. CDR3 length: 15 amino acids. Germline V lookup: CDR1 MNHEY, CDR2 SMNVEV (reference sequence). The CDR3 reads CASSFQYNSNQPQHF. The CDR3 coding sequence is TGTGCCAGCAGTTTCCAGTATAATAGCAATCAGCCCCAGCATTTT.

CDR3 bases: TGCAGCGTTTTCGGACTTGTAGGTACAGATACGCAGTATTTT. Its protein is CSVFGLVGTDTQYF. This chain joins TRBV29-1 and TRBJ2-3, with D possibly TRBD2 on 5 matching bases. The CDR3 has 14 residues. V was trimmed by 5 bases and J by 3 bases, leaving 15 bases between them. Germline V gene data show CDR1 as SQVTM and CDR2 as ANQGSEA.